Listed below are T cell receptor beta chains from one sample, sequenced in a study of T-cell memory formation after mild COVID-19. TCRdb reprocessed the 5' RACE reads via MiXCR and lists one record per CDR3 protein. The sample lists 85,000 to 120,000 distinct CDR3 sequences, about an eighth occurring once. Sequenced material: PBMCs or a T cell subset sorted from them (not recorded which). These receptors were obtained from an adult woman who had mild COVID-19 (a few samples of this study predate the infection). Cell type and time point are not known. Both conserved end residues are part of each CDR3. The D gene is left open where the match is weak. Only some rows state a clone size, as once, few, many or a class for expanded clones.

NA,TRBJ2-5,TRBV10-3,few,TGTGCCATCAGCGAGCCTAGCCTGGGGAGTCGAGAGACCCAGTACTTC,CAISEPSLGSRETQYF
NA,TRBJ2-5,TRBV9,NA,TGTGCCAGCAGCGTAGAAACAGGGCGAGAGACCCAGTACTTC,CASSVETGRETQYF
NA,TRBJ1-2,TRBV12-3/TRBV12-4,NA,TGTGCCAGCACCAACCGGGACGTCCACTATGGCTACACCTTC,CASTNRDVHYGYTF
NA,TRBJ2-7,TRBV4-2,few,TGTGCCAGCAGCCAGAATACCGGAGCCTCCTTCGGAGAGCAGTACTTC,CASSQNTGASFGEQYF
TRBD1,TRBJ2-6,TRBV7-8,NA,TGTGCCAGCAGCTTGTCCGAGGGGGCGCCTGGGGCCAACGTCCTGACTTTC,CASSLSEGAPGANVLTF
NA,TRBJ2-4,TRBV15,many,TGTGCCACCAGCAGCCTAACAGGAGCCGAAAACATTCAGTACTTC,CATSSLTGAENIQYF
NA,TRBJ2-3,TRBV12-3/TRBV12-4,few,TGTGCCAGCAGTTCCTCCGCGCGACTCGCGGGGAGCACAGATACGCAGTATTTT,CASSSSARLAGSTDTQYF
NA,TRBJ2-6,TRBV3-1,NA,TGTGCCAGCAGCCAAGTCGGCGGACGCTCTGGGGCCAACGTCCTGACTTTC,CASSQVGGRSGANVLTF
NA,TRBJ2-1,TRBV18,few,TGTGCCAGCTCACCAGAAGTCAGCTCCTACAATGAGCAGTTCTTC,CASSPEVSSYNEQFF
TRBD1,TRBJ2-1,TRBV4-1,NA,TGCGCCAGCAGCCAAGAGACAGGGTCTCTCTACAATGAGCAGTTCTTC,CASSQETGSLYNEQFF
TRBD1,TRBJ2-7,TRBV15,NA,TGTGCCACCAGCAGAGAAACCCCGGGACAGGGGGCTTACGAGCAGTACTTC,CATSRETPGQGAYEQYF
TRBD2,TRBJ2-7,TRBV3-1,few,TGTGCCAGCAGCCAACCCGGGACTAGCGTCTACGAGCAGTACTTC,CASSQPGTSVYEQYF
TRBD2,TRBJ2-1,TRBV5-1,few,TGCGCCAGCAGCCCTTGGACTAGCGGGAGGGCCAGCTCCTACAATGAGCAGTTCTTC,CASSPWTSGRASSYNEQFF
TRBD1,TRBJ2-6,TRBV7-9,NA,TGTGCCAGCAGCTTAGCCTCACAGGGGGCTGGGGCCAACGTCCTGACTTTC,CASSLASQGAGANVLTF
NA,TRBJ2-1,TRBV9,NA,TGTGCCAGCAGCGTAGGCTCCCAACCCAATGAGCAGTTCTTC,CASSVGSQPNEQFF
NA,TRBJ2-7,TRBV2,NA,TGTGCCAGCATAGAAGAGACGGACTCCTACGAGCAGTACTTC,CASIEETDSYEQYF
NA,TRBJ2-6,TRBV12-3/TRBV12-4,many,TGTGCCAGCAGTTTAAATGCAGGTTCTGGGGCCAACGTCCTGACTTTC,CASSLNAGSGANVLTF
TRBD1,TRBJ2-1,TRBV3-1,NA,TGTGCCAGCAGCCCGTGGGACAGGCACAATGAGCAGTTCTTC,CASSPWDRHNEQFF
NA,TRBJ2-7,TRBV10-3,NA,TGTGCCTCCTGGGATGGGAACGAGCAGTACTTC,CASWDGNEQYF
TRBD1,TRBJ2-3,TRBV15,few,TGTGCCACCAGCAGACACCGGGACAGGGATCTTGCGGATACGCAGTATTTT,CATSRHRDRDLADTQYF
TRBD1,TRBJ1-1,TRBV5-1,NA,TGCGCCAGCAGCTACAGGGGTGCGAGCACTGAAGCTTTCTTT,CASSYRGASTEAFF
TRBD2,TRBJ2-1,TRBV7-6,NA,TGTGCCAGCAGCTCAGCGGGAGAGCGGGGCCTCTACAATGAGCAGTTCTTC,CASSSAGERGLYNEQFF
TRBD1,TRBJ2-7,TRBV29-1,few,TGCAGCGTTGAGGTCGCAGGGGGAATCTACGAGCAGTACTTC,CSVEVAGGIYEQYF
NA,TRBJ2-7,TRBV12-3/TRBV12-4,many,TGTGCCAGCAGTCCCCGCGGCAGGGCCTCCTACGAGCAGTACTTC,CASSPRGRASYEQYF
NA,TRBJ2-1,TRBV5-1,few,TGCGCCAGCAGCTTGGGGCAGGGTACCCACAATGAGCAGTTCTTC,CASSLGQGTHNEQFF
TRBD1,TRBJ1-1,TRBV29-1,NA,TGCAGCGTCGACAGGGGCCTAGGGAACACTGAAGCTTTCTTT,CSVDRGLGNTEAFF
TRBD1,TRBJ1-5,TRBV7-6,few,TGTGCCAGCAGTCCAGACAGGGGGCGAAATCAGCCCCAGCATTTT,CASSPDRGRNQPQHF
NA,TRBJ2-7,TRBV12-3/TRBV12-4,many,TGTGCCAGCAGTTTCGTCGGGCTCAAGAACCACGAGCAGTACTTC,CASSFVGLKNHEQYF
NA,TRBJ1-2,TRBV29-1,few,TGCAGCGTTGTCGGGAACGCAAATGGCTACACCTTC,CSVVGNANGYTF
NA,TRBJ2-1,TRBV4-3,many,TGCGCCAGCAGCACCCTGTACTTAGGGGAGAAATACAATGAGCAGTTCTTC,CASSTLYLGEKYNEQFF